This is a list of T cell receptor beta chains from one sample in a study of OX40 agonist ivuxolimab in advanced cancers. Method: immunoSEQ multiplex PCR; TCRdb's copy keeps in-frame clones and lacks some. The sample holds under 40,000 clones, around 87% seen once. The source was CD4+ or CD8+ T cells sorted from blood, collected in a trial of the OX40 agonist ivuxolimab. The receptors come from an adult with an advanced solid tumor such as melanoma, head and neck, liver or kidney cancer. CDR3s include the opening cysteine and the closing phenylalanine or tryptophan.

cdr3_aa,j_call,v_call
CSVVWTVADGYTF,TRBJ1-2,TRBV29-1
CASRGDSVAYNEQFF,TRBJ2-1,TRBV21-1
CASSPGWREVGDEQFF,TRBJ2-1,TRBV11-2
CASRVGDYGYTF,TRBJ1-2,TRBV27
CASSVTGSQDNEQFF,TRBJ2-1,TRBV9
CASNRGRSGTDTQYF,TRBJ2-3,TRBV28
CASSAGYGFDYGYTF,TRBJ1-2,TRBV7-9
CASSELVGGLYEQYF,TRBJ2-7,TRBV10-2
CASSFTSGGLPYEQYF,TRBJ2-7,TRBV27
CAWALQGRPQHF,TRBJ1-5,TRBV30
CASLGDWGNGYTF,TRBJ1-2,TRBV2
CAWSVWGGEKLFF,TRBJ1-4,TRBV30
CASIPNMGNEQFF,TRBJ2-1,TRBV27
CASSEQTVSYEQYF,TRBJ2-7,TRBV5-6
CASSLYQGAYEQYF,TRBJ2-7,TRBV14
CASGSKEAKNIQYF,TRBJ2-4,TRBV6-4
CASSASGSSGNTIYF,TRBJ1-3,TRBV9
CASSDGVGTYEQYF,TRBJ2-7,TRBV2
CASSLVAGGENEQFF,TRBJ2-1,TRBV7-2
CASSYLDSLNTEAFF,TRBJ1-1,TRBV6-5
CASSFGTGGPGELFF,TRBJ2-2,TRBV5-4
CANRRFRLGNQPQHF,TRBJ1-5,TRBV2
CSVEGLAGTYGYTF,TRBJ1-2,TRBV29-1
CASSYYRPGADTQYF,TRBJ2-3,TRBV6-6
CASSSSRQFQPQHF,TRBJ1-5,TRBV27
CASSSTGGGDTQYF,TRBJ2-3,TRBV5-1
CASSMTGNGYTF,TRBJ1-2,TRBV19
CASSHGPIAKNIQYF,TRBJ2-4,TRBV7-9
CASRGWASGRESTDTQYF,TRBJ2-3,TRBV11-2
CASSLTADSYEQYF,TRBJ2-7,TRBV27
CASSAENTGELFF,TRBJ2-2,TRBV9
CASSPQGEPQHF,TRBJ1-5,TRBV27
CASSLGGMSPFYNQPQHF,TRBJ1-5,TRBV13
CASSQETGMGVNLLIQYF,TRBJ2-4,TRBV4-1
CASSPGDGTDTQYF,TRBJ2-3,TRBV9
CATQTGTEQYF,TRBJ2-7,TRBV10-3
CASSLEGGARYYGYTF,TRBJ1-2,TRBV5-1
CAWRRGQGNYEQYF,TRBJ2-7,TRBV30